The 8 T cell receptor beta chains below were found in one sample sequenced in a study of cytomegalovirus exposure and HLA in healthy donors. Primers included in the PCR were 60 Vbeta and 13 Jbeta primers. Some clones are missing from TCRdb's copy, which holds only in-frame ones; the method was immunoSEQ multiplex PCR. Found here are some 160,000 clones, 80% to 90% of them singletons; the top ten hold about 2%. Material for sequencing was PBMCs. The receptors derive from a woman aged 18-35 years in good health and CMV-seronegative.

CDR3 sequence: CASSPGTGIMNTEAFF. DNA of the CDR3: TGTGCCAGCTCTCCAGGGACAGGGATCATGAACACTGAAGCTTTCTTT. The gene calls are TRBV5-6 and TRBJ1-1, with TRBD1 matching over 9 bases. Unmatched junction bases numbered 10, after V lost 7 bases and J lost 0 bases. Germline lookup yields CDR1 SGHDT and CDR2 YYEEEE. The CDR3 is 16 amino acids.

This clone has only a few counts. The chain carries TRBV6-5 and TRBJ1-3; the D gene is possibly TRBD1 (6 bases). Germline values: CDR1 MNHEY, CDR2 SVGAGI. Between the trimmed V and J ends, which lost 5 bases and 4 bases, there was a span of 12 bases. The CDR3 runs to 14 residues. CDR3 region: CASSRTVAGNTIYF. In DNA form, the CDR3 reads TGTGCCAGCAGTAGGACAGTGGCAGGAAACACCATATATTTT.

This clone came up a few times. The genes are TRBV4-1 and TRBJ2-7; the match to TRBD1 covers 9 bases. CDR3 length: 14 residues. CDR1 MGHRA and CDR2 YSYEKL come from the germline V gene. With V trimmed by 4 bases and J by 3 bases, 4 bases remained unmatched. In DNA form, the CDR3 reads TGCGCCAGCAGCCCCTGGGGACAGGGCTACGAGCAGTACTTC. This encodes CASSPWGQGYEQYF.

The V gene is TRBV28, the J gene TRBJ2-5, with 10 positions matching TRBD1. There are 15 residues in the CDR3. The germline V gene has CDR1 MDHEN and CDR2 SYDVKM. V lost 4 bases to trimming and J lost 4 bases; unmatched junction nucleotides: 6. CDR3 loop: CASSSRRDRGETQYF. For the CDR3, the DNA is TGTGCCAGCAGTTCACGCCGGGACAGGGGAGAGACCCAGTACTTC.

This clone qualifies as medium-sized. The CDR3 reads CASGQDNSGANVLTF. The DNA of the CDR3 is TGTGCCAGTGGACAGGATAACTCTGGGGCCAACGTCCTGACTTTC. This chain joins TRBV6-1 and TRBJ2-6, with TRBD1 matching 7 bases. CDR1 and CDR2 from the germline V gene are MNHNS and SASEGT. This CDR3 is built from 15 residues. Trimming at V came to 9 bases and at J to 0 bases, leaving 5 bases not matched to a gene.

Concerning this clone: Compared with germline, one end of the junction differs, possibly owing to a read error. J is TRBJ1-2 and V is TRBV5-6; 8 bases match TRBD1. This CDR3 comprises 14 residues. Germline V gives CDR1 SGHDT, CDR2 YYEEEE. The CDR3 loop is CASSSTGDQYGYPF. The CDR3 DNA follows: TGTGCCAGCAGCTCGACAGGGGATCAGTATGGCTACCCCTTC.

The rearrangement links TRBV2 to TRBJ2-5; tentatively, D is TRBD2 (5 bases). Trimming left V 7 bases short and J 1 base short, with 16 bases between. The V gene's germline CDR1 is SNHLY and CDR2 FYNNEI. This CDR3 is built from 15 residues. Here the CDR3 reads CASTGDGGFQETQYF. The DNA for the CDR3 is TGTGCCAGCACCGGGGATGGCGGATTCCAAGAGACCCAGTACTTC.

This chain connects TRBV6-4 to TRBJ1-1; D gene unclear. Trimming took 5 bases from V and 5 from J, leaving 15 bases between them. Germline CDR1 reads MRHNA; CDR2 reads SNTAGT. CDR3 length: 14 amino acids. The CDR3 DNA follows: TGTGCCAGCAGTCCCTTCCCGGGTGGTACTGAAGCTTTCTTT. Protein: CASSPFPGGTEAFF.